This is a list of T cell receptor beta chains from one sample in a study of blood T cell repertoires in COVID-19. Repertoires were generated with immunoSEQ multiplex PCR, while TCRdb's copy carries only in-frame clones and drops some. The repertoire has roughly 100,000 clones, roughly 89% of them found once; the top ten carry around 5.2%. The sample taken for sequencing was peripheral blood. All receptors come from a woman older than 75 with active COVID-19. Each CDR3 is given without its conserved first and last residue. The D gene is left open where the match is weak.

>.|TRBJ2-7|TRBV11-2
ASSLDLGRKEQY
>TRBD1|TRBJ2-5|TRBV11-3
ASSFGQGEYQETQY
>.|TRBJ2-1|TRBV7-9
ASSPRVAEQF
>TRBD1|TRBJ2-5|TRBV3-1/TRBV3-2
ASSQGGTGGAETQY
>.|TRBJ2-5|TRBV15
ASSLQGGLQETQY
>.|TRBJ1-2|TRBV28
ASSRNDRLGGYGYT
>TRBD1|TRBJ2-4|TRBV7-2
ASTLRDRGDIQY
>.|TRBJ2-6|TRBV5-6
ASRRAGTGANVLT
>.|TRBJ1-1|TRBV3-1/TRBV3-2
ASSQGSGAF
>TRBD1|TRBJ1-1|TRBV7-9
ASSWDRGLGTEAF
>TRBD2|TRBJ2-7|TRBV7-9
ASSPRTSWSSYEQY
>.|TRBJ2-7|TRBV9
ASSTQAGSSYEQY
>TRBD2|TRBJ2-1|TRBV9
ASSGLAGEREQF
>TRBD2|TRBJ2-2|TRBV13
ASSLGLAGVTGELF